Included here is one T cell receptor (beta chain) sequence, with context. The junction had 11 bases not matched to a gene; V was cut back by 6 bases and J by 5 bases. Per the germline V gene, CDR1 is WSHSY and CDR2 is SAAADI. The CDR3 contains 15 residues. This entry is derived from a study of control samples from healthy donors and cancer patients. The table came from immunoSEQ multiplex PCR; TCRdb's copy has only in-frame clones and leaves some out. The data contain fewer than 200,000 clones, 93% of them singletons. The source of this sequence is a woman aged 60 to 75 in good health. Source material: blood. This chain links TRBV10-2 with TRBJ2-5, with 8 bases fitting TRBD2. The DNA of the CDR3 is TGCGCCAGCAGCCACACACTAGCGGTGGGTGAGACCCAGTACTTC. Translated: CASSHTLAVGETQYF.